The 29 T cell receptor beta chains presented below share a single source sample, sequenced in a study of T cell responses to AZD1222 COVID-19 vaccine. Some clones are missing from TCRdb's copy, which holds only in-frame ones; the method was immunoSEQ multiplex PCR. The repertoire holds tens of thousands of clones, with about four fifths as singletons. The sample consisted of peripheral blood, taken 28 days after the second AZD1222 dose. These receptors all stem from an adult who received the AZD1222 COVID-19 vaccine.

V gene TRBV18 combines with J gene TRBJ2-7, with a weak D call TRBD1 (6 bases). The CDR3 has 16 amino acids. Germline V gene lookup returns CDR1 KGHSH and CDR2 LQKENI. V was pared by 0 bases and J by 1 base, with 13 bases between. The CDR3 is CASSPPGWDKSYEQYF. The CDR3 DNA sequence: TGTGCCAGCTCACCACCGGGGTGGGACAAGTCCTACGAGCAGTACTTC.

This clone was counted only a few times. The V call is TRBV30, the J call TRBJ2-2, with 14 bases identical to TRBD2. The CDR3 is 16 amino acids. The V gene's germline CDR1 is GTSNPN and CDR2 SVGIG (reference sequence). V lost 3 bases and J lost 3; bases outside the gene matches: 3. The CDR3 coding sequence is TGTGCCTGGAGCGGGGGACTAGCGGGGGACACCGGGGAGCTGTTTTTT. This translates into CAWSGGLAGDTGELFF. The full variable domain, rest sourced from reference TRBV30 and TRBJ2-2, is SQTIHQWPATLVQPVGSPLSLECTVEGTSNPNLYWYRQAAGRGLQLLFYSVGIGQISSEVPQNLSASRPQDRQFILSSKKLLLSDSGFYLCAWSGGLAGDTGELFFGEGSRLTVL.

The chain combines TRBV10-2 with TRBJ1-6, with 8 bases identical to TRBD1. The CDR3 is 15 amino acids. V was clipped by 6 bases and J by 8 bases; unmatched bases: 9. CDR1 and CDR2 from the germline V gene are WSHSY and SAAADI. CDR3 region: CASSFLDRGDSPLHF. CDR3 nucleotide sequence: TGCGCCAGCAGCTTTTTAGACAGGGGTGATTCACCCCTCCACTTT.

The chain recombines TRBV7-9 with TRBJ1-5; no clear D. With 5 bases removed from V and 3 bases from J, the gap between germline ends came to 11 bases. From germline, CDR1 is SEHNR and CDR2 FQNEAQ (reference sequence). The CDR3 spans 14 residues. CDR3 nucleotides: TGTGCCAGCAGCACGGACGGATTCAATCAGCCCCAGCATTTT. It is translated as CASSTDGFNQPQHF.

The chain recombines TRBV7-9 with TRBJ2-3; 8 nucleotides agree with TRBD1. The junction had 8 bases not matched to a gene; V was cut back by 1 base and J by 5 bases. Germline values: CDR1 SEHNR, CDR2 FQNEAQ (reference sequence). The CDR3 is 16 amino acids. CDR3 residues: CASSLVGTGPVDTQYF. In nucleotides, the CDR3 is TGTGCCAGCAGCTTAGTTGGGACAGGCCCTGTAGATACGCAGTATTTT. Using reference TRBV7-9 and TRBJ2-3 for the parts outside the CDR3, the full variable domain is DTGVSQNPRHKITKRGQNVTFRCDPISEHNRLYWYRQTLGQGPEFLTYFQNEAQLEKSRLLSDRFSAERPKGSFSTLEIQRTEQGDSAMYLCASSLVGTGPVDTQYFGPGTRLTVL.

The chain couples TRBV3-1 (or the pseudogene TRBV3-2) to TRBJ1-3, with D tentatively TRBD1 (5 bases). This CDR3 has 20 amino acids. The germline V gene has CDR1 LGHDT and CDR2 YNNKEL (reference sequence). The germline V and J ends were trimmed by 0 bases and 0 bases, with 21 bases remaining between them. The CDR3 spells CASSQETGRWRKDSGNTIYF. The CDR3 nucleotides read TGTGCCAGCAGCCAAGAAACGGGACGATGGAGGAAAGACTCTGGAAACACCATATATTTT.

CDR3 sequence: CASSYRQGSYNSPLHF. The CDR3 coding sequence is TGTGCCAGCAGCTACCGACAGGGGTCCTATAATTCACCCCTCCACTTT. The genes are TRBV11-2 and TRBJ1-6, with 8 bases identical to TRBD1. Germline CDR1 is SGHAT and CDR2 is FQNNGV. The ends lost 4 bases at V and 1 base at J; junction bases unmatched: 3. The CDR3 consists of 16 residues.

V is TRBV2 and J is TRBJ2-3; weak D call: TRBD1 (5 bases). There are 14 residues in the CDR3. V gave up 8 bases and J gave up 2 bases, with 14 bases separating them. The germline V gene encodes CDR1 SNHLY and CDR2 FYNNEI. The CDR3 region is CASSGQGLTDTQYF. The CDR3 coding sequence is TGTGCCAGCTCCGGGCAGGGTCTCACAGATACGCAGTATTTT.

The chain has TRBV6-2 or TRBV6-3 and TRBJ2-7; D gene ambiguous. Germline V gene lookup returns CDR1 MNHEY and CDR2 SVGEGT. The CDR3 consists of 12 residues. V dropped 2 bases and J dropped 6 bases, with 8 bases sitting between them. In DNA form, the CDR3 reads TGTGCCAGCAGTTACATAGGTCTCGAGCAGTACTTC. This codes for CASSYIGLEQYF.

The CDR3 sequence is CASSIDQGAETQYF. Written as DNA, the CDR3 is TGTGCCAGTAGTATTGACCAGGGAGCAGAGACCCAGTACTTC. This chain links TRBV19 with TRBJ2-5; D tentatively fits TRBD1 or TRBD2 (5 bases each). Germline values: CDR1 LNHDA, CDR2 SQIVND (reference sequence). CDR3 length: 14 amino acids. Trimming stripped 3 bases from V and 4 bases from J, with 12 bases between.

The V and J genes are TRBV29-1 and TRBJ1-3; no clear D. With 3 bases removed from V and 6 bases from J, the gap between germline ends came to 6 bases. This CDR3 contains 11 residues. CDR1 is SQVTM, CDR2 ANQGSEA, per germline. The CDR3 region has the DNA TGCAGCGTTGATTTCGCAAACACCATATATTTT. This translates into CSVDFANTIYF.

This clone was detected only a few times. The V and J genes are TRBV12-3 or TRBV12-4 and TRBJ1-2; D is unresolved. The CDR3 sequence is 11 residues long. Trimming shortened V by 7 bases and J by 10 bases, and 13 bases separated the two germline ends. The CDR3 sequence is CASTRQVSYTF. The CDR3 DNA reads as TGTGCCAGCACACGTCAAGTGTCCTACACCTTC.

The chain recombines TRBV23-1 with TRBJ1-1; TRBD1 agrees at 9 bases. TRBV23-1 is an ORF, with its function uncertain. The length of the CDR3 is 14 residues. Trimming removed 7 bases from V and 5 bases from J; junction bases left unmatched: 8. CDR3 in DNA: TGCGCCAGCACCCCGAGACAGGGGGTAACTGAAGCTTTCTTT. It specifies CASTPRQGVTEAFF.

The genes are TRBV29-1 and TRBJ1-3; D is uncertain. V was trimmed by 4 bases and J by 0 bases, leaving 10 bases between them. This CDR3 spans 14 amino acids. Per the germline V gene, CDR1 is SQVTM and CDR2 is ANQGSEA. CDR3 sequence: CSVAASRSGNTIYF. The DNA of the CDR3 is TGCAGCGTTGCGGCCTCCCGCTCTGGAAACACCATATATTTT.

The V gene is TRBV4-1, the J gene TRBJ1-3; D not certain. Germline CDR1 and CDR2: MGHRA and YSYEKL. The V and J ends lost 1 base and 1 base respectively, with 14 bases between them. The CDR3 runs to 17 residues. The CDR3 sequence: CASSQVNLVSSGNTIYF. CDR3 coding DNA: TGCGCCAGCAGCCAAGTGAATTTAGTGTCTTCTGGAAACACCATATATTTT.

CDR3 protein: CASRDGNYGYTF. The CDR3 DNA reads TGTGCCAGTAGGGACGGTAACTATGGCTACACCTTC. The chain employs TRBV19 and TRBJ1-2; no definite D call. This CDR3 has 12 amino acids. With 6 bases removed from V and 1 base from J, the gap between germline ends came to 6 bases. The germline V gene encodes CDR1 LNHDA and CDR2 SQIVND (reference sequence). Together with reference TRBV19 and TRBJ1-2, the CDR3 gives the full variable domain: DGGITQSPKYLFRKEGQNVTLSCEQNLNHDAMYWYRQDPGQGLRLIYYSQIVNDFQKGDIAEGYSVSREKKESFPLTVTSAQKNPTAFYLCASRDGNYGYTFGSGTRLTVV.

The V call is TRBV10-1, the J call TRBJ1-1; D remains unclear. Germline CDR1 reads WNHNN; CDR2 reads SYGVQD (reference sequence). The CDR3 length is 14 residues. The V gene lost 3 bases and the J gene lost 1 base, with 9 bases spanning the gap. The CDR3, as DNA: TGCGCCAGCAGTGATTCGGTCGGGAACACTGAAGCTTTCTTT. Protein product: CASSDSVGNTEAFF.

The chain recombines TRBV5-1 with TRBJ1-2; no firm D call. This CDR3 has 13 residues. The V gene's germline CDR1 is SGHRS and CDR2 YFSETQ. V was cut by 0 bases and J by 4 bases, with 7 bases left in between. CDR3 sequence reads: CASSLGGAYGYTF. CDR3 bases: TGCGCCAGCAGCTTGGGGGGAGCCTATGGCTACACCTTC.

The rearrangement uses TRBV11-2 and TRBJ1-2, with D possibly being TRBD1 (5 bases). V was shortened by 4 bases and J by 5 bases, with 11 bases between the two germline ends. Germline V lookup: CDR1 SGHAT, CDR2 FQNNGV. This CDR3 is 13 amino acids long. CDR3 residues: CASSSTRAYGYTF. As DNA, the CDR3 is TGTGCCAGCAGCTCTACCAGGGCGTATGGCTACACCTTC.

This clone was detected only a few times. J is TRBJ2-3 and V is TRBV4-3, with no clear D. Per the germline V gene, CDR1 is LGHNA and CDR2 is YSLEER. Between the trimmed V and J ends, which lost 1 base and 4 bases, there was a span of 18 bases. The CDR3 contains 17 residues. CDR3: CASSQASISPEPDTQYF. The CDR3 nucleotides read TGCGCCAGCAGCCAAGCATCCATATCTCCAGAACCAGATACGCAGTATTTT.

Only a few counts were recorded for this clone. V is TRBV5-1 and J is TRBJ2-1; TRBD2 matches 10 bases. In germline, CDR1 is SGHRS, CDR2 YFSETQ. This CDR3 is 15 amino acids long. V shed 0 bases, J shed 8 bases, and the junction held 5 bases outside the gene matches. CDR3 nucleotides: TGCGCCAGCAGCTTGGCCGGACTAGCGGTATATGAGCAGTTCTTC. It translates to CASSLAGLAVYEQFF.

J is TRBJ2-3 and V is TRBV2; D gene ambiguous. Germline V gene sequence: CDR1 SNHLY, CDR2 FYNNEI. This CDR3 is built from 13 residues. V gave up 6 bases and J gave up 4 bases, with 11 bases separating them. CDR3 sequence reads: CASRGNGPDTQYF. DNA of the CDR3: TGTGCCAGCAGGGGCAACGGCCCAGATACGCAGTATTTT.

Only one count was recorded for this clone. The chain carries TRBV3-1 (or the pseudogene TRBV3-2) and TRBJ1-5; D remains unclear. In germline, CDR1 is LGHDT, CDR2 YNNKEL (reference sequence). CDR3 size: 13 residues. V dropped 2 bases and J dropped 5 bases, with 7 bases sitting between them. The CDR3 here is CASSQFSDQPQHF. The CDR3 DNA reads TGTGCCAGCAGCCAATTCTCGGATCAGCCCCAGCATTTT.

CDR3: CASSADGGGDQETQYF. The CDR3 bases are TGTGCCAGCAGCGCCGATGGGGGGGGCGACCAAGAGACCCAGTACTTC. The V call is TRBV7-6, the J call TRBJ2-5, with D tentatively TRBD2 (7 bases). V lost 5 bases, J lost 0 bases, and 16 bases lay in between. The germline V gene encodes CDR1 SGHVS and CDR2 FNYEAQ. The CDR3 has 16 residues. Combining the CDR3 with reference TRBV7-6 and TRBJ2-5 gives the whole variable domain GAGVSQSPRYKVTKRGQDVALRCDPISGHVSLYWYRQALGQGPEFLTYFNYEAQQDKSGLPNDRFSAERPEGSISTLTIQRTEQRDSAMYRCASSADGGGDQETQYFGPGTRLLVL.

Comment on this clone: The sample has other DNA sequences that encode this CDR3 too. The chain uses TRBV2 and TRBJ1-3; D unresolved. The CDR3 consists of 13 residues. CDR1 and CDR2 (germline): SNHLY, FYNNEI. V gave up 6 bases and J gave up 2 bases, with 8 bases separating them. For the CDR3, the DNA is TGTGCCAGCAGCGAGGAGACTGGAAACACCATATATTTT. Encoded protein: CASSEETGNTIYF.

Here the CDR3 DNA reads TGCGCCAGCAGCCAAGATCAGTCGGGGGCCGGCACAGATACGCAGTATTTT. It translates to CASSQDQSGAGTDTQYF. This chain uses TRBV4-1 with TRBJ2-3; D tentatively reads TRBD1 or TRBD2 (6 bases each). This CDR3 spans 17 amino acids. Germline V gene lookup returns CDR1 MGHRA and CDR2 YSYEKL. V was pared by 0 bases and J by 1 base, with 14 bases between.

V is TRBV30 and J is TRBJ1-5; D gene unclear. The length of the CDR3 is 14 residues. V shed 5 bases and J shed 3 bases, with 14 bases lying between them. Germline V CDR1 and CDR2: GTSNPN, SVGIG (reference sequence). This CDR3 is CAWRKQGTNQPQHF. CDR3 bases: TGTGCCTGGCGAAAACAAGGCACCAATCAGCCCCAGCATTTT.

This chain links TRBV18 with TRBJ1-1, with 8 bases identical to TRBD1. This CDR3 comprises 18 residues. The V gene end was trimmed by 6 bases and the J gene end by 6 bases; junction bases not matched to a gene: 21. Germline lookup yields CDR1 KGHSH and CDR2 LQKENI. CDR3 loop: CASSPKTGTGIKGAEAFF. Here the CDR3 DNA reads TGTGCCAGCTCGCCTAAAACCGGGACAGGCATCAAGGGCGCTGAAGCTTTCTTT.

This clone has only one observation. This chain connects TRBV6-5 to TRBJ2-4; D gene unclear. The CDR3 sequence is 13 residues long. Trimming removed 3 bases from V and 8 bases from J, with 11 bases in between. In germline, CDR1 is MNHEY, CDR2 SVGAGI. The CDR3: CASSYGPRDIQYF. CDR3 nucleotides: TGTGCCAGCAGTTATGGTCCCCGCGACATTCAGTACTTC.